A single sample is the source of the 22 T cell receptor beta chains below, sequenced in a study of T cell responses to AZD1222 COVID-19 vaccine. Sequencing used immunoSEQ multiplex PCR; TCRdb keeps in-frame clones, though not all of them. Among 160,000 or so clones listed, roughly nine tenths were seen once. The sequenced sample was peripheral blood, obtained 28 days after the second AZD1222 dose. The receptor source for this set is an adult who received the AZD1222 COVID-19 vaccine.

This chain links TRBV27 with TRBJ1-2; 7 nucleotides align to TRBD1. V was pared by 5 bases and J by 4 bases, with 7 bases of the junction left unmatched. The germline CDR1 and CDR2 sequences are MNHEY and SMNVEV (reference sequence). This CDR3 is 14 amino acids long. CDR3 in amino acids: CASSASGTAYGYTF. The CDR3 DNA follows: TGTGCCAGCAGTGCATCCGGGACAGCCTATGGCTACACCTTC.

J is TRBJ2-6 and V is TRBV5-4; 13 bases agree with TRBD2. CDR1 and CDR2 (germline): SGHNT, YYREEE (reference sequence). This CDR3 is 18 amino acids long. V trimming: 4 bases; J trimming: 2 bases; junction bases outside the gene matches: 6. The CDR3 DNA reads as TGTGCCAGCAGCCGTGGACTAGCGGGAGATACTGGGGCCAACGTCCTGACTTTC. Residues: CASSRGLAGDTGANVLTF.

The gene calls are TRBV24-1 and TRBJ1-2; maybe TRBD1 (6 bases). This CDR3 is 19 amino acids long. Trimming cost V 0 bases and J 7 bases, with 26 bases left between them. Germline lookup yields CDR1 KGHDR and CDR2 SFDVKD. CDR3 protein: CATSDLIAGWTVHRGGYTF. The CDR3 DNA is TGTGCCACCAGTGATTTGATAGCCGGTTGGACAGTCCATCGGGGTGGCTACACCTTC.

V and J are TRBV11-2 and TRBJ2-7; 7 bases fit TRBD1. The CDR3 runs 16 residues. The ends lost 5 bases at V and 2 bases at J; junction bases unmatched: 12. Germline assignment: CDR1 SGHAT and CDR2 FQNNGV. The CDR3 sequence is CASSVGQVTAPYEQYF. The CDR3 bases are TGTGCCAGCAGCGTCGGACAGGTCACGGCCCCCTACGAGCAGTACTTC.

The chain has TRBV13 and TRBJ2-3; tentative D call: TRBD2 (5 bases). V dropped 2 bases and J dropped 3 bases, with 6 bases sitting between them. CDR3 length: 13 residues. CDR1 is PRHDT, CDR2 FYEKMQ, per germline (reference sequence). The CDR3 sequence: CASSLPGTDTQYF. CDR3 in DNA: TGTGCCAGCAGCTTACCGGGGACAGATACGCAGTATTTT.

This rearrangement joins TRBV7-2 to TRBJ2-5; weak D call: TRBD2 (6 bases). The CDR3 contains 15 residues. CDR1 and CDR2 (germline): SGHTA, FQGNSA. Deletions cut 5 bases from V and 7 bases from J, with 20 bases between. The CDR3 nucleotides are TGTGCCAGCAGCGAGTATTATGGAGGGCCAGGGACCCAGTACTTC. It yields the protein CASSEYYGGPGTQYF.

DNA of the CDR3: TGTGCCAGCAGCTCCGCAAGTTCTTCACCCCTCCACTTT. This gives the protein CASSSASSSPLHF. The gene calls are TRBV7-6 and TRBJ1-6; no definite D call. The germline CDR1 and CDR2 sequences are SGHVS and FNYEAQ. Trimming left V 4 bases short and J 9 bases short, with 10 bases between. This CDR3 has 13 amino acids.

The V and J genes are TRBV27 and TRBJ2-5; no reliable D call. In germline, CDR1 is MNHEY, CDR2 SMNVEV (reference sequence). The V gene lost 2 bases and the J gene lost 3 bases, with 10 bases spanning the gap. The CDR3 totals 14 residues. The CDR3 region is CASSLSHAEETQYF. CDR3 nucleotide sequence: TGTGCCAGCAGTTTAAGCCACGCTGAAGAGACCCAGTACTTC.

The chain carries TRBV30 and TRBJ1-3; D is ambiguous. The CDR3 totals 15 residues. Trimming stripped 3 bases from V and 0 bases from J, with 12 bases between. CDR1 and CDR2 from the germline V gene are GTSNPN and SVGIG (reference sequence). This CDR3 reads CAWRGEGSSGNTIYF. The CDR3 bases are TGTGCCTGGAGGGGAGAAGGTAGCTCTGGAAACACCATATATTTT.

In this sample, this clone turned up a few times. The J gene is TRBJ1-2, the V gene TRBV18; D possibly corresponds to TRBD1 (6 bases). Trimming cost V 2 bases and J 6 bases, with 10 bases left between them. Germline CDR1 is KGHSH and CDR2 is LQKENI. CDR3 size: 13 residues. CDR3 sequence reads: CASSPSGGDGYTF. For the CDR3, the DNA is TGTGCCAGCTCACCATCCGGGGGCGATGGCTACACCTTC.

V and J are TRBV5-1 and TRBJ2-5; D is unresolved. CDR1 is SGHRS, CDR2 YFSETQ, per germline. This CDR3 has 14 residues. With 0 bases removed from V and 2 bases from J, the gap between germline ends came to 8 bases. The CDR3 reads CASSLGQPQETQYF. The DNA of the CDR3 is TGCGCCAGCAGCTTGGGCCAGCCTCAAGAGACCCAGTACTTC.

The rearrangement joins TRBV7-8 to TRBJ2-7; D may be TRBD2 (6 bases). Germline CDR1 reads SGHVS; CDR2 reads FQNEAQ. The CDR3 contains 16 residues. Trimming cost V 0 bases and J 0 bases, with 12 bases left between them. CDR3: CASSLASTSPSYEQYF. The DNA of the CDR3 is TGTGCCAGCAGCTTAGCGTCGACTAGTCCCTCCTACGAGCAGTACTTC.

The rearrangement joins TRBV2 to TRBJ2-1; TRBD2 is a possible D gene (5 bases). V was shortened by 7 bases and J by 6 bases, with 10 bases between the two germline ends. Germline V lookup: CDR1 SNHLY, CDR2 FYNNEI. The CDR3 is made up of 12 amino acids. In DNA, the CDR3 is TGTGCCAGCAAGTTGGCGGGCAATGAGCAGTTCTTC. Protein: CASKLAGNEQFF.

The chain joins TRBV30 to TRBJ1-6; D gene unclear. V was shortened by 2 bases and J by 0 bases, with 8 bases between the two germline ends. Germline V gene sequence: CDR1 GTSNPN, CDR2 SVGIG (reference sequence). This CDR3 has 15 amino acids. CDR3 in DNA: TGTGCCTGGAGTCCGTGGAGCTCCTATAATTCACCCCTCCACTTT. Translation gives CAWSPWSSYNSPLHF.

The chain recombines TRBV5-8 with TRBJ1-4; 7 bases are shared with TRBD1. The J segment lost 8 bases and the V segment lost 3 bases, leaving 7 bases of the junction unmatched. CDR1 and CDR2 (germline): SGHTS, YDEGEE. This CDR3 region has 14 residues. The CDR3, as DNA: TGTGCCAGCAGCTGGGGCGTAGGGGGCGAAAAACTGTTTTTT. It codes for CASSWGVGGEKLFF. Full variable domain (rest looked up from reference TRBV5-8 and TRBJ1-4): EAGVTQSPTHLIKTRGQQATLRCSPISGHTSVYWYQQALGLGLQFLLWYDEGEERNRGNFPPRFSGRQFPNYSSELNVNALELEDSALYLCASSWGVGGEKLFFGSGTQLSVL.

J is TRBJ2-7 and V is TRBV4-2, with TRBD2 matching 9 bases. The CDR3 length is 14 residues. CDR1 is LGHNA and CDR2 is YNFKEQ in the germline V gene. V was clipped by 3 bases and J by 2 bases; unmatched bases: 2. DNA of the CDR3: TGTGCCAGCAGCCAGGGACTAGCTCCCTACGAGCAGTACTTC. Translated: CASSQGLAPYEQYF.

The chain joins TRBV11-2 to TRBJ2-3; a possible D gene is TRBD2 (5 bases). There are 14 residues in the CDR3. Per the germline V gene, CDR1 is SGHAT and CDR2 is FQNNGV. V lost 2 bases to trimming and J lost 5 bases, with 11 bases between them. CDR3 DNA: TGTGCCAGCAGCTTATTCCTCGGAGGAGATACGCAGTATTTT. Translating gives CASSLFLGGDTQYF.

Here the CDR3 DNA reads TGTGCCAGCAGTGAAGTATGGTGGAACACTGAAGCTTTCTTT. It specifies CASSEVWWNTEAFF. This chain links TRBV6-1 with TRBJ1-1; D remains unclear. Trimming left V 1 base short and J 1 base short, with 7 bases between. Per germline, CDR1 MNHNS and CDR2 SASEGT. This CDR3 is 14 amino acids long.

This chain joins TRBV27 and TRBJ1-5; D call uncertain. This CDR3 spans 8 amino acids. The germline V gene encodes CDR1 MNHEY and CDR2 SMNVEV (reference sequence). The V and J ends lost 6 bases and 15 bases respectively, with 6 bases between them. The chain's CDR3 is CASRVTHF. In nucleotides, the CDR3 is TGTGCCAGCAGGGTAACGCATTTT.

The V call is TRBV9, the J call TRBJ2-3, with a weak D call TRBD2 (5 bases). The CDR3 loop spans 15 amino acids. CDR1 is SGDLS, CDR2 YYNGEE, per germline. Trimming cost V 2 bases and J 3 bases, with 13 bases left between them. The CDR3 DNA follows: TGTGCCAGCAGCGTCCTTACTAGTTTGACAGATACGCAGTATTTT. Amino acids: CASSVLTSLTDTQYF.

This clone is a singleton in its sample. The CDR3 loop reads CASSNRDRVFDEQYF. The CDR3 bases are TGTGCCAGTAGTAACCGGGACAGGGTTTTCGACGAGCAGTACTTC. The chain is built from TRBV19 and TRBJ2-7, with TRBD1 matching 9 bases. The trim removed 4 bases at V and 5 bases at J, leaving 9 bases unmatched. The CDR3 totals 15 residues. Germline loops: CDR1 LNHDA, CDR2 SQIVND (reference sequence).

The rearrangement links TRBV28 to TRBJ1-3; D remains ambiguous. This CDR3 is 12 amino acids long. Germline CDR1 reads MDHEN; CDR2 reads SYDVKM. The V gene lost 6 bases and the J gene lost 4 bases, with 7 bases spanning the gap. The CDR3 DNA follows: TGTGCCAGCAGGTCCCCGGGAAACACCATATATTTT. It is translated as CASRSPGNTIYF.